Following are 22 T cell receptor beta chains from one sample sequenced in a study of blood T cell repertoires in COVID-19. Assay used: immunoSEQ multiplex PCR; TCRdb lists only in-frame clones, some missing. The sample contains roughly 300,000 clones, roughly 90% of which appear only once. The sample was peripheral blood. The receptors come from a woman in her twenties or thirties with COVID-19, enrolled during active disease.

V is TRBV11-2 and J is TRBJ2-3, with D possibly matching TRBD2 (6 bases). The CDR3 contains 16 residues. Looked up from germline, CDR1 is SGHAT and CDR2 is FQNNGV. V was pared by 5 bases and J by 2 bases, with 17 bases between. The chain's CDR3 is CASSQRRGTLTDTQYF. DNA of the CDR3: TGTGCCAGCAGCCAGAGACGGGGGACCCTCACAGATACGCAGTATTTT.

V gene TRBV5-1 combines with J gene TRBJ2-2, with D possibly being TRBD1 (6 bases). V lost 1 base and J lost 8, with 21 bases in between. The CDR3 has 17 amino acids. Germline V CDR1 and CDR2: SGHRS, YFSETQ. CDR3 in amino acids: CASSLPRTDYDSGELFF. CDR3 DNA: TGCGCCAGCAGCTTGCCCCGGACAGATTACGATTCGGGGGAGCTGTTTTTT.

The chain is built from TRBV19 and TRBJ2-1, with 7 bases identical to TRBD1. This CDR3 is built from 15 residues. The germline V gene encodes CDR1 LNHDA and CDR2 SQIVND (reference sequence). Trimming cost V 7 bases and J 4 bases; bases outside gene matches: 10. CDR3 loop: CASTVRGGGYNEQFF. CDR3 coding DNA: TGTGCCAGTACCGTACGAGGGGGCGGTTACAATGAGCAGTTCTTC.

The V call is TRBV28, the J call TRBJ1-3; tentatively, D is TRBD1 (5 bases). Germline V gives CDR1 MDHEN, CDR2 SYDVKM. Between the trimmed V and J ends, which lost 1 base and 0 bases, there was a span of 10 bases. This CDR3 comprises 16 residues. This CDR3 reads CASSLSGGSSGNTIYF. CDR3 coding DNA: TGTGCCAGCAGTTTATCGGGGGGGAGCTCTGGAAACACCATATATTTT.

V usage is TRBV27 and J usage is TRBJ2-3, with 13 bases matching TRBD2. Germline CDR1 reads MNHEY; CDR2 reads SMNVEV (reference sequence). V trimming: 8 bases; J trimming: 0 bases; junction bases outside the gene matches: 14. The CDR3 has 19 residues. CDR3 residues: CASSQLAGGTLSSTDTQYF. The CDR3, as DNA: TGTGCCAGCTCCCAACTAGCGGGGGGGACTCTATCGAGCACAGATACGCAGTATTTT.

The rearrangement links TRBV19 to TRBJ2-6; 7 nucleotides match TRBD1. Unmatched junction bases numbered 0, after V lost 2 bases and J lost 2 bases. The CDR3 totals 15 residues. The germline CDR1 and CDR2 sequences are LNHDA and SQIVND (reference sequence). The CDR3 is CASSIQGAGANVLTF. The CDR3 DNA follows: TGTGCCAGTAGTATACAGGGGGCTGGGGCCAACGTCCTGACTTTC.

The V call is TRBV2, the J call TRBJ2-7, with no clear D. The CDR3 has 12 amino acids. Germline assignment: CDR1 SNHLY and CDR2 FYNNEI. The germline V and J ends were trimmed by 4 bases and 1 base, with 5 bases remaining between them. The CDR3 DNA follows: TGTGCCAGCAGTGTCCATTCCTACGAGCAGTACTTC. Translation: CASSVHSYEQYF.

This clone was picked up a small number of times. The chain is built from TRBV7-9 and TRBJ2-2, with no clear D. The CDR3 loop spans 13 amino acids. Trimming shortened V by 6 bases and J by 1 base, and 6 bases separated the two germline ends. CDR1 is SEHNR and CDR2 is FQNEAQ in the germline V gene (reference sequence). CDR3 DNA: TGTGCCAGCAGTCGACAGAACACCGGGGAGCTGTTTTTT. The encoded protein is CASSRQNTGELFF. Supplemented by reference TRBV7-9 and TRBJ2-2, the full variable domain reads DTGVSQNPRHKITKRGQNVTFRCDPISEHNRLYWYRQTLGQGPEFLTYFQNEAQLEKSRLLSDRFSAERPKGSFSTLEIQRTEQGDSAMYLCASSRQNTGELFFGEGSRLTVL.

The chain has TRBV15 and TRBJ2-3, with 7 nucleotides matching TRBD1. Trimming at V came to 5 bases and at J to 10 bases, leaving 9 bases not matched to a gene. This CDR3 has 13 residues. Per the germline V gene, CDR1 is LNHNV and CDR2 is YYDKDF (reference sequence). CDR3 in amino acids: CATSSQDRFAQYF. CDR3 sequence (DNA): TGTGCCACCAGCTCCCAGGACAGGTTTGCGCAGTATTTT.

The DNA of the CDR3 is TGTGCCAGCAGCTCGGGAACGTTAGCGGGGGGGCGGACAGATACGCAGTATTTT. This codes for CASSSGTLAGGRTDTQYF. The chain joins TRBV7-8 to TRBJ2-3; 11 nucleotides align to TRBD2. The CDR3 runs 18 residues. The ends lost 4 bases at V and 3 bases at J; junction bases unmatched: 12. CDR1 is SGHVS, CDR2 FQNEAQ, per germline.

The rearrangement links TRBV5-4 to TRBJ1-2; the D is unclear. In germline, CDR1 is SGHNT, CDR2 YYREEE (reference sequence). The CDR3 runs 15 residues. V was pared by 0 bases and J by 4 bases, with 13 bases between. The CDR3 reads CASSLVPTDFYGYTF. In DNA, the CDR3 is TGTGCCAGCAGCTTGGTCCCCACCGACTTCTATGGCTACACCTTC.

CDR3 DNA: TGTGCCAGCAGTTGGGCGGGGGGCAACCCCTACGAGCAGTACTTC. Protein product: CASSWAGGNPYEQYF. The chain couples TRBV27 to TRBJ2-7; TRBD2 aligns across 8 bases. V dropped 4 bases and J dropped 2; count of bases not matched to a gene: 7. This CDR3 is built from 15 residues. The germline V gene encodes CDR1 MNHEY and CDR2 SMNVEV (reference sequence).

This clone was detected once. V is TRBV19 and J is TRBJ1-1; weak D call: TRBD1 (5 bases). The CDR3 covers 13 residues. V was shortened by 4 bases and J by 4 bases, with 10 bases between the two germline ends. Per the germline V gene, CDR1 is LNHDA and CDR2 is SQIVND (reference sequence). The CDR3 DNA reads as TGTGCCAGTAGTAGTGGAGGGACCACTGAAGCTTTCTTT. Residues: CASSSGGTTEAFF.

The J gene is TRBJ2-5, the V gene TRBV5-6; 13 bases match TRBD2. Per germline, CDR1 SGHDT and CDR2 YYEEEE. V was clipped by 1 base and J by 2 bases; unmatched bases: 2. The CDR3 runs 16 residues. The CDR3 nucleotides are TGTGCCAGCAGCTTGTCACTAGCGGGGGGGCAAGAGACCCAGTACTTC. It specifies CASSLSLAGGQETQYF.

The rearrangement joins TRBV29-1 to TRBJ1-2; the D is unclear. The CDR3 loop spans 12 amino acids. Trimming stripped 3 bases from V and 4 bases from J, with 9 bases between. The germline gives CDR1 SQVTM, CDR2 ANQGSEA. The DNA of the CDR3 is TGCAGCGTTGATCACCCAGTCTATGGCTACACCTTC. Protein: CSVDHPVYGYTF.

The V gene is TRBV15, the J gene TRBJ1-4; 12 bases are a match to TRBD1. This CDR3 is built from 18 residues. The V and J ends lost 3 bases and 4 bases, in that order; junction bases with no gene match: 9. Germline CDR1 reads LNHNV; CDR2 reads YYDKDF (reference sequence). The CDR3 reads CATSSTGTGGRGNEKLFF. The CDR3 coding sequence is TGTGCCACCAGCAGCACCGGGACAGGGGGCCGAGGTAATGAAAAACTGTTTTTT.

This clone appeared a few times. The chain joins TRBV9 to TRBJ2-2, with a possible D match to TRBD2 (6 bases). CDR3 length: 15 residues. Deletions cut 6 bases from V and 0 bases from J, with 12 bases between. Germline-derived CDR1 and CDR2 are SGDLS and YYNGEE. CDR3 amino acids: CASNPRGTNTGELFF. The CDR3 region has the DNA TGTGCCAGCAACCCCCGGGGGACGAACACCGGGGAGCTGTTTTTT.

The chain joins TRBV30 to TRBJ2-7, with a weak D call TRBD2 (5 bases). From germline, CDR1 is GTSNPN and CDR2 SVGIG (reference sequence). This CDR3 contains 12 residues. The V end was cut by 2 bases, the J end by 3 bases, with 8 bases between. As DNA, the CDR3 is TGTGCCTGGAGTAGCGGATTCTACGAGCAGTACTTC. Its translation: CAWSSGFYEQYF.

The gene calls are TRBV3-1 (or the pseudogene TRBV3-2) and TRBJ2-2; tentatively, D is TRBD2 (6 bases). V was shortened by 0 bases and J by 7 bases, with 15 bases between the two germline ends. Germline V gene data show CDR1 as LGHDT and CDR2 as YNNKEL (reference sequence). This CDR3 spans 16 amino acids. CDR3 bases: TGTGCCAGCAGCCAAGAAGGCCGAGGGACTGTCGGGGAGCTGTTTTTT. It yields the protein CASSQEGRGTVGELFF.

The V and J genes are TRBV6-5 and TRBJ1-6; 9 nucleotides agree with TRBD1. CDR1 MNHEY and CDR2 SVGAGI come from the germline V gene. This CDR3 region has 15 residues. V shed 6 bases and J 7 bases; nucleotides not matched to a gene: 7. DNA for the CDR3: TGTGCCAGCAGGAGACCCGGGACAGGGAATTCACCCCTCCACTTT. This codes for CASRRPGTGNSPLHF.

The chain links TRBV6-5 to TRBJ1-2; D perhaps matches TRBD1 (5 bases). The CDR3 runs to 12 residues. Germline V CDR1 and CDR2: MNHEY, SVGAGI. Between the trimmed V and J ends, which lost 2 bases and 8 bases, there was a span of 9 bases. CDR3 sequence (DNA): TGTGCCAGCAGTTACGTAAGGGGAGGCTACACCTTC. It specifies CASSYVRGGYTF.

The CDR3 reads CASTAGQTYNEQFF. In DNA, the CDR3 is TGCGCCAGCACCGCCGGACAGACCTACAATGAGCAGTTCTTC. V is TRBV5-1 and J is TRBJ2-1, with D perhaps TRBD1 (6 bases). The V gene's germline CDR1 is SGHRS and CDR2 YFSETQ. Trimming shortened V by 6 bases and J by 2 bases, and 12 bases separated the two germline ends. This CDR3 contains 14 residues.